The present entry profiles one T cell receptor (beta chain) with its context. This sample was included in a study of blood T cells in healthy people across ages. The V and J ends lost 0 bases and 5 bases respectively, with 14 bases between them. This CDR3 has 15 residues. The germline gives CDR1 DFQATT, CDR2 SNEGSKA (reference sequence). Donation came from healthy Caucasian individuals in Russia who were aged about 6 to 95. Collection of ten milliliters of peripheral blood was performed for each donor. The use of a sample-barcoded 5' primer and a J-beta primer mix characterized a second PCR of roughly 6 to 11 cycles. A template-switch adaptor containing 12 random nucleotides labeled each cDNA molecule. A single record per CDR3 protein comes from TCRdb applying MiXCR to the 5' RACE reads. Among about 650,000 distinct CDR3 sequences, roughly 32% were seen once, and the ten largest hold just over 15%.

This chain connects TRBV20-1 to TRBJ1-5; D is unresolved. The sequencing sample was made of blood. This sequence was found in an elderly woman in good health. The CDR3 DNA is TGCAGTGCTAGAGACCCACTTGGTATCGATCAGCCCCAGCATTTT. Amino acids: CSARDPLGIDQPQHF.